Following are 15 T cell receptor beta chains from one sample sequenced in a study of shared clonotypes between healthy human individuals. Measured with immunoSEQ multiplex PCR; TCRdb has only the in-frame clones, and not every one. The sample gives roughly 500,000 clones, roughly 77% of which show up once; about 13% is in the top ten. The sequencing sample was made of PBMCs. All receptors derive from a middle-aged woman in good health. Some clones in this sample may be carry-over from other donors' samples.

This clone has a handful of counts. The chain joins TRBV5-1 to TRBJ2-1, with 15 bases matching TRBD2. The CDR3 loop spans 15 amino acids. Germline CDR1 and CDR2: SGHRS and YFSETQ. V was pared by 4 bases and J by 4 bases, with 0 bases of the junction left unmatched. The DNA for the CDR3 is TGCGCCAGCAGCGGACTAGCGGGAGGGTACAATGAGCAGTTCTTC. Its protein product is CASSGLAGGYNEQFF.

V gene TRBV7-9 combines with J gene TRBJ1-4; 10 bases agree with TRBD1. The V segment lost 5 bases and the J segment 2 bases; nucleotides outside the gene matches: 8. Germline CDR1 is SEHNR and CDR2 is FQNEAQ (reference sequence). This CDR3 has 17 amino acids. The CDR3 reads CASSPGTGVRTNEKLFF. CDR3 in DNA: TGTGCCAGCAGCCCTGGGACAGGGGTTAGGACTAATGAAAAACTGTTTTTT.

The chain is built from TRBV5-4 and TRBJ2-1, with D maybe TRBD1 (5 bases). The V and J ends lost 0 bases and 9 bases respectively, with 19 bases between them. Germline values: CDR1 SGHNT, CDR2 YYREEE (reference sequence). The CDR3 runs to 16 residues. CDR3 amino acids: CASSLVPARRAVEQFF. As DNA, the CDR3 is TGTGCCAGCAGCTTGGTTCCCGCCCGCAGGGCGGTTGAGCAGTTCTTC.

The sample holds many counts of this clone. The chain employs TRBV23-1 and TRBJ2-2; unclear D gene. TRBV23-1 is reported as an ORF; its role is uncertain. V was clipped by 3 bases and J by 4 bases, with 15 bases between them. The CDR3 runs 16 residues. The CDR3 region is CASSHYSYIGTGELFF. The CDR3 region has the DNA TGCGCCAGCAGTCATTACTCTTACATCGGCACCGGGGAGCTGTTTTTT.

This chain joins TRBV27 and TRBJ1-2; 7 bases map to TRBD1. The CDR3 covers 13 residues. Trimming removed 0 bases from V and 6 bases from J; junction bases left unmatched: 1. From germline, CDR1 is MNHEY and CDR2 SMNVEV (reference sequence). The CDR3 DNA sequence: TGTGCCAGCAGTTTATCGAGGGGGCATGGCTACACCTTC. Encoded protein: CASSLSRGHGYTF.

The genes are TRBV29-1 and TRBJ2-1; 9 nucleotides align to TRBD2. The CDR3 runs 17 residues. Germline V gene sequence: CDR1 SQVTM, CDR2 ANQGSEA. The CDR3 loop reads CSAAGGPIPSSYNEQFF. In DNA form, the CDR3 reads TGCAGTGCCGCGGGAGGGCCGATTCCCAGCTCCTACAATGAGCAGTTCTTC.

This clone was seen a few times. The V call is TRBV13, the J call TRBJ1-2; D uncertain. Germline V gene data show CDR1 as PRHDT and CDR2 as FYEKMQ (reference sequence). The V end lost 3 bases, the J end lost 2 bases, and 16 bases lay between the germline ends. The CDR3 totals 16 residues. The CDR3 coding sequence is TGTGCCAGCAGCTTTACCCGGGTCCTTAAGAACTATGGCTACACCTTC. This encodes CASSFTRVLKNYGYTF.

V is TRBV30 and J is TRBJ2-7; TRBD2 agrees at 9 bases. CDR1 is GTSNPN, CDR2 SVGIG, per germline (reference sequence). This CDR3 spans 14 amino acids. V shed 4 bases and J 3 bases; nucleotides not matched to a gene: 7. DNA of the CDR3: TGTGCCTGGATGCGAGCGGGAGGTGACTACGAGCAGTACTTC. Encoded protein: CAWMRAGGDYEQYF. The full variable domain, its missing parts supplied by reference TRBV30 and TRBJ2-7, is SQTIHQWPATLVQPVGSPLSLECTVEGTSNPNLYWYRQAAGRGLQLLFYSVGIGQISSEVPQNLSASRPQDRQFILSSKKLLLSDSGFYLCAWMRAGGDYEQYFGPGTRLTVT.

J is TRBJ1-2 and V is TRBV6-1, with a weak D call TRBD1 (5 bases). Germline V gene sequence: CDR1 MNHNS, CDR2 SASEGT. The length of the CDR3 is 15 residues. With 1 base removed from V and 7 bases from J, the gap between germline ends came to 16 bases. DNA for the CDR3: TGTGCCAGCAGTGAAGGCCCCGGAGGGGAGGGTGGCTACACCTTC. It encodes CASSEGPGGEGGYTF.

The chain carries TRBV28 and TRBJ2-5; D is uncertain. Germline loops: CDR1 MDHEN, CDR2 SYDVKM. The CDR3 spans 13 residues. Trimming pared 2 bases from V and 10 bases from J, leaving 14 bases between. Here the CDR3 reads CASSLPSRRIQYF. The CDR3 nucleotides read TGTGCCAGCAGTTTACCATCCCGGAGAATCCAGTACTTC.

The chain carries TRBV7-9 and TRBJ1-5, with D perhaps matching TRBD1 (5 bases). Germline CDR1 SEHNR, CDR2 FQNEAQ (reference sequence). The CDR3 covers 14 residues. Trimming left V 0 bases short and J 4 bases short, with 7 bases between. This CDR3 reads CASSLAGVNQPQHF. The CDR3 DNA reads TGTGCCAGCAGCTTAGCAGGGGTTAATCAGCCCCAGCATTTT.

The V call is TRBV27, the J call TRBJ1-4; 8 bases fit TRBD1. The CDR3 runs to 15 residues. The trim removed 0 bases at V and 6 bases at J, leaving 3 bases unmatched. Looked up from germline, CDR1 is MNHEY and CDR2 is SMNVEV (reference sequence). This CDR3 is CASSLSVGQDEKLFF. In nucleotides, the CDR3 is TGTGCCAGCAGTTTATCGGTGGGACAGGATGAAAAACTGTTTTTT. The full variable domain, rest sourced from reference TRBV27 and TRBJ1-4, is EAQVTQNPRYLITVTGKKLTVTCSQNMNHEYMSWYRQDPGLGLRQIYYSMNVEVTDKGDVPEGYKVSRKEKRNFPLILESPSPNQTSLYFCASSLSVGQDEKLFFGSGTQLSVL.

This clone appeared once. This CDR3 is CASSRPMGAFF. CDR3 nucleotide sequence: TGTGCCAGCAGTCGCCCTATGGGAGCTTTCTTT. The V call is TRBV28, the J call TRBJ1-1; D call uncertain. The germline gives CDR1 MDHEN, CDR2 SYDVKM. Trimming took 5 bases from V and 10 from J, leaving 11 bases between them. This CDR3 is built from 11 residues.

This clone has a single count. The junction departs from the called germline gene at one end, perhaps through a read error. This sequence joins TRBV19 and TRBJ1-1; TRBD1 is a possible D gene (6 bases). This CDR3 has 17 residues. CDR1 LNHDA and CDR2 SQIVND come from the germline V gene (reference sequence). CDR3 in DNA: TGTGCCAGTAGTCTAGACGCCCTAGGGGGATTTAACACTGAAGCTTTCTTT. It is translated as CASSLDALGGFNTEAFF. Using reference TRBV19 and TRBJ1-1 for the parts outside the CDR3, the full variable domain is DGGITQSPKYLFRKEGQNVTLSCEQNLNHDAMYWYRQDPGQGLRLIYYSQIVNDFQKGDIAEGYSVSREKKESFPLTVTSAQKNPTAFYLCASSLDALGGFNTEAFFGQGTRLTVV.

V and J are TRBV5-1 and TRBJ1-1, with 8 bases identical to TRBD1. Trimming removed 2 bases from V and 2 bases from J; junction bases left unmatched: 5. Looked up from germline, CDR1 is SGHRS and CDR2 is YFSETQ. CDR3 length equals 15 residues. The CDR3 DNA follows: TGCGCCAGCAGCTTCGACAGGGGCTTTAACACTGAAGCTTTCTTT. Translated, it gives CASSFDRGFNTEAFF.